These 18 T cell receptor beta chains were all obtained from the same sample, sequenced in a study of T cell changes during pregnancy in multiple sclerosis (dated by TCRdb to between 2018 and 2020). The library was made by the immunoSEQ multiplex PCR assay. The immuneACCESS repertoire file appears here via TCRdb, limited to in-frame rearrangements. These files lack a portion of the clones; in checked studies, under half of the deficit traces to unresolved V genes, and the cause of the others is not known. Counted in this sample were about 69,000 clones; roughly 91% of them appeared once. Over 0.25% of the sample belongs to the ten largest clones. The source material was CD4+ T cells from peripheral blood mononuclear cells, sampled in the third trimester of pregnancy. The receptors come from a female donor in good health, enrolled as a control in a pregnancy study.

This rearrangement joins TRBV7-3 to TRBJ1-5, with 9 bases fitting TRBD1. The germline V gene has CDR1 SGHTA and CDR2 FQGTGA. The CDR3 covers 16 residues. V lost 6 bases to trimming and J lost 4 bases; unmatched junction nucleotides: 10. The CDR3 loop reads CASRYRQGVENQPQHF. As DNA, the CDR3 is TGTGCCAGCAGGTATCGACAGGGGGTGGAAAATCAGCCCCAGCATTTT.

V and J are TRBV5-1 and TRBJ2-7; 8 bases are a match to TRBD1. CDR1 is SGHRS and CDR2 is YFSETQ in the germline V gene. This CDR3 region has 18 residues. Losses at the gene ends were 0 bases for V and 2 bases for J; bases not matched to a gene: 13. CDR3 coding DNA: TGCGCCAGCAGCTTGGCGGGCGCAGGGGGCTCTGGCCCCTACGAGCAGTACTTC. This gives the protein CASSLAGAGGSGPYEQYF.

This clone was seen a handful of times. The rearrangement uses TRBV11-1 and TRBJ2-1; perhaps TRBD2 as D (6 bases). CDR1 is SGHAT, CDR2 FQDESV, per germline (reference sequence). V lost 5 bases and J lost 0, with 17 bases in between. CDR3 size: 17 residues. In DNA, the CDR3 is TGTGCCAGCAGCCCCGAATCGGAGGGTCTCTCCTACAATGAGCAGTTCTTC. It is translated as CASSPESEGLSYNEQFF.

This chain joins TRBV7-9 and TRBJ1-2; D gene unclear. The CDR3 has 15 residues. Trimming removed 2 bases from V and 2 bases from J, with 12 bases in between. Germline V gene lookup returns CDR1 SEHNR and CDR2 FQNEAQ (reference sequence). CDR3 in amino acids: CASSLFTVRNYGYTF. DNA of the CDR3: TGTGCCAGCAGCTTATTCACAGTCCGGAACTATGGCTACACCTTC. Combining the CDR3 with reference TRBV7-9 and TRBJ1-2 gives the whole variable domain DTGVSQNPRHKITKRGQNVTFRCDPISEHNRLYWYRQTLGQGPEFLTYFQNEAQLEKSRLLSDRFSAERPKGSFSTLEIQRTEQGDSAMYLCASSLFTVRNYGYTFGSGTRLTVV.

The rearrangement joins TRBV30 to TRBJ2-5, with D perhaps matching TRBD1 (5 bases). Germline V gene sequence: CDR1 GTSNPN, CDR2 SVGIG (reference sequence). The CDR3 runs to 12 residues. Trimming removed 2 bases from V and 5 bases from J, with 9 bases in between. The DNA for the CDR3 is TGTGCCTGGAGTAGGGGCAGGGAGACCCAGTACTTC. It encodes CAWSRGRETQYF.

The chain is built from TRBV19 and TRBJ2-7; tentatively, D is TRBD2 (5 bases). This CDR3 region has 15 residues. The V gene lost 1 base and the J gene lost 2 bases, with 12 bases spanning the gap. Germline V lookup: CDR1 LNHDA, CDR2 SQIVND (reference sequence). CDR3 residues: CASSIGNEGTYEQYF. In nucleotides, the CDR3 is TGTGCCAGTAGTATAGGGAATGAGGGAACCTACGAGCAGTACTTC.

This clone was recorded once. The rearrangement joins TRBV29-1 to TRBJ1-2, with 7 bases identical to TRBD1. Germline CDR1 reads SQVTM; CDR2 reads ANQGSEA. There are 13 residues in the CDR3. Trimming removed 1 base from V and 6 bases from J; junction bases left unmatched: 5. In nucleotides, the CDR3 is TGCAGCGTTGAAGGAGTCAGGGGGAATGGCTACACCTTC. Translation gives CSVEGVRGNGYTF.

The V call is TRBV4-3, the J call TRBJ2-7, with 11 bases aligning to TRBD2. CDR1 and CDR2 (germline): LGHNA, YSLEER. This CDR3 comprises 15 residues. V lost 3 bases, J lost 1 base, and 2 bases stayed unmatched. The CDR3, as DNA: TGCGCCAGCAGCCAGACTAGCGGGGTTTCCTACGAGCAGTACTTC. Protein: CASSQTSGVSYEQYF.

The rearrangement joins TRBV4-1 to TRBJ1-2; no firm D call. V dropped 0 bases and J dropped 8 bases, with 7 bases sitting between them. CDR1 and CDR2 (germline): MGHRA, YSYEKL. CDR3 size: 12 residues. The CDR3 region has the DNA TGCGCCAGCAGCCAAGACCGGGGAGGCTACACCTTC. This sequence encodes CASSQDRGGYTF.

This clone was counted once. CDR3 protein: CASRVDRGADTQYF. The CDR3 nucleotides read TGTGCCAGCAGAGTGGACAGGGGTGCGGATACGCAGTATTTT. The chain combines TRBV6-1 with TRBJ2-3; 9 positions agree with TRBD1. The germline V gene has CDR1 MNHNS and CDR2 SASEGT. The CDR3 extends over 14 amino acids. V shed 6 bases and J 6 bases; nucleotides not matched to a gene: 7.

This clone showed up just once. The chain uses TRBV15 and TRBJ2-3; 7 bases match TRBD1. V shed 1 base, J shed 1 base, and the junction held 5 bases outside the gene matches. Germline V gene lookup returns CDR1 LNHNV and CDR2 YYDKDF (reference sequence). This CDR3 is 16 amino acids long. The CDR3, as DNA: TGTGCCACCAGCAGAGCCCTAGGGACAGGCACAGATACGCAGTATTTT. It translates to CATSRALGTGTDTQYF.

The V gene is TRBV5-4, the J gene TRBJ1-4, with D possibly matching TRBD1 (5 bases). The CDR3 covers 15 residues. Germline CDR1 and CDR2: SGHNT and YYREEE (reference sequence). The V gene lost 4 bases and the J gene lost 5 bases, with 15 bases spanning the gap. CDR3 bases: TGTGCCAGCAGCCAATCGTCGCAGGGAAATGAAAAACTGTTTTTT. This translates into CASSQSSQGNEKLFF.

The chain combines TRBV10-3 with TRBJ1-6; a possible D gene is TRBD1 (5 bases). The CDR3 length is 15 residues. CDR1 and CDR2 (germline): ENHRY, SYGVKD. V lost 4 bases, J lost 8 bases, and 15 bases lay in between. The CDR3 DNA sequence: TGTGCCATCAGTGTGGGTGTAGGGGTAGATTCACCCCTCCACTTT. Its translation is CAISVGVGVDSPLHF.

The chain has TRBV15 and TRBJ2-5, with 9 bases aligning to TRBD2. V lost 0 bases, J lost 5 bases, and 7 bases stayed unmatched. The CDR3 is made up of 16 amino acids. Germline V gene lookup returns CDR1 LNHNV and CDR2 YYDKDF (reference sequence). CDR3 in DNA: TGTGCCACCAGCAGAGATCGGTTAGCGGGGGTGGAGACCCAGTACTTC. It specifies CATSRDRLAGVETQYF. The full variable domain, with the rest looked up from reference TRBV15 and TRBJ2-5, is DAMVIQNPRYQVTQFGKPVTLSCSQTLNHNVMYWYQQKSSQAPKLLFHYYDKDFNNEADTPDNFQSRRPNTSFCFLDIRSPGLGDTAMYLCATSRDRLAGVETQYFGPGTRLLVL.

J is TRBJ2-3 and V is TRBV9; D unresolved. Trimming pared 0 bases from V and 1 base from J, leaving 9 bases between. The CDR3 extends over 15 amino acids. From germline, CDR1 is SGDLS and CDR2 YYNGEE. CDR3 loop: CASSVATPGTDTQYF. In DNA form, the CDR3 reads TGTGCCAGCAGCGTAGCTACGCCCGGCACAGATACGCAGTATTTT.

The V call is TRBV19, the J call TRBJ2-3, with a possible D match to TRBD2 (6 bases). This CDR3 region has 15 residues. CDR1 is LNHDA, CDR2 SQIVND, per germline (reference sequence). V dropped 3 bases and J dropped 0 bases, with 10 bases sitting between them. Written as DNA, the CDR3 is TGTGCCAGTAGTATGGGACTCTTAAGCACAGATACGCAGTATTTT. This encodes CASSMGLLSTDTQYF. The full variable domain, in which reference TRBV19 and TRBJ2-3 provide the parts outside the CDR3, is DGGITQSPKYLFRKEGQNVTLSCEQNLNHDAMYWYRQDPGQGLRLIYYSQIVNDFQKGDIAEGYSVSREKKESFPLTVTSAQKNPTAFYLCASSMGLLSTDTQYFGPGTRLTVL.

The rearrangement links TRBV27 to TRBJ2-7; D is possibly TRBD2 (5 bases). This CDR3 region has 14 residues. Germline lookup yields CDR1 MNHEY and CDR2 SMNVEV (reference sequence). V was clipped by 8 bases and J by 0 bases, with 14 bases between them. CDR3 nucleotides: TGTGCCAGCCGCGTCCCTGGGAGCTCCTACGAGCAGTACTTC. Its protein is CASRVPGSSYEQYF.

The CDR3 reads CASRPQYRGPGNTIYF. CDR3 bases: TGTGCCAGTAGGCCACAATACAGGGGGCCTGGAAACACCATATATTTT. V usage is TRBV19 and J usage is TRBJ1-3; 9 bases fit TRBD1. V trimming: 6 bases; J trimming: 2 bases; junction bases outside the gene matches: 8. This CDR3 region has 16 residues. Germline CDR1 LNHDA, CDR2 SQIVND (reference sequence).